What follows are 29 T cell receptor beta chains derived from one specimen sequenced in a study of tumour-infiltrating T cells in Burkitt lymphoma. Repertoires were generated with immunoSEQ multiplex PCR, while TCRdb's copy carries only in-frame clones and drops some. The sample holds roughly 15,000 clones; roughly 85% are singletons and the top ten take 1.1% to 1.5%. Sequenced: tumor tissue. All receptors derive from a human donor with diffuse large B-cell lymphoma.

The chain links TRBV7-9 to TRBJ2-7; unclear D gene. V lost 2 bases to trimming and J lost 3 bases, with 8 bases between them. CDR3 length: 13 amino acids. Germline lookup yields CDR1 SEHNR and CDR2 FQNEAQ (reference sequence). The DNA of the CDR3 is TGTGCCAGCAGCTTATCAATAAACTACGAGCAGTACTTC. Encoded protein: CASSLSINYEQYF.

This clone has a single count. V is TRBV7-9 and J is TRBJ2-7; TRBD1 aligns across 11 bases. CDR3 length equals 13 residues. Germline CDR1 SEHNR, CDR2 FQNEAQ (reference sequence). With V trimmed by 5 bases and J by 6 bases, 3 bases remained unmatched. The CDR3 region has the DNA TGTGCCAGCAGCCCCGGGACAGGGGGCGAGCAGTACTTC. Encoded protein: CASSPGTGGEQYF.

This clone was counted a few times. This chain uses TRBV21-1 with TRBJ1-2; the DNA was not compared with TRBD1, the D call given in the table. TRBV21-1 is deemed a pseudogene. The CDR3 extends over 17 amino acids. CDR3 sequence reads: CASSKASPTGGNYGYTF. CDR3 in DNA: TGTGCCAGCAGCAAAGCCTCCCCGACAGGGGGCAACTATGGCTACACCTTC.

DNA of the CDR3: TGTGCCAGCAGTGAAGTCGAGGTTGGTCAAGAGACCCAGTACTTC. Amino acid sequence: CASSEVEVGQETQYF. This rearrangement joins TRBV2 to TRBJ2-5; D gene unclear. The germline CDR1 and CDR2 sequences are SNHLY and FYNNEI. Trimming cost V 1 base and J 2 bases, with 11 bases left between them. The CDR3 length is 15 residues.

The rearrangement joins TRBV14 to TRBJ2-2; 7 bases line up with TRBD1. CDR1 SGHDN and CDR2 FVKESK come from the germline V gene. The CDR3 is made up of 15 amino acids. Trimming at V came to 1 base and at J to 6 bases, leaving 5 bases not matched to a gene. CDR3 protein: CASSQGPGGPGELFF. The CDR3 DNA sequence: TGTGCCAGCAGCCAAGGTCCAGGGGGTCCCGGGGAGCTGTTTTTT.

Of note for this clone: Compared with germline, one end of the junction differs, possibly owing to a read error. This chain joins TRBV7-9 and TRBJ1-1; possibly TRBD1 for D (6 bases). CDR1 is SEHNR, CDR2 FQNEAQ, per germline (reference sequence). This CDR3 spans 14 amino acids. DNA for the CDR3: TGTGCCAGCAGTTTAGAGGAAGGGGGCACTGAAGCTTTCTTT. Translation gives CASSLEEGGTEAFF.

This rearrangement joins TRBV4-3 to TRBJ1-2; D gene uncertain. Per germline, CDR1 LGHNA and CDR2 YSLEER. The length of the CDR3 is 15 residues. V lost 1 base to trimming and J lost 1 base, with 10 bases between them. Here the CDR3 reads CASSQGASFNYGYTF. The CDR3 DNA sequence: TGCGCCAGCAGCCAAGGGGCTTCCTTTAACTATGGCTACACCTTC.

J is TRBJ2-1 and V is TRBV18; 10 bases line up with TRBD2. CDR3 length: 16 amino acids. V trimming: 5 bases; J trimming: 6 bases; junction bases outside the gene matches: 10. Germline V lookup: CDR1 KGHSH, CDR2 LQKENI. CDR3 protein: CASSMASGGGLNEQFF. In nucleotides, the CDR3 is TGTGCCAGCTCAATGGCTAGCGGGGGAGGACTCAATGAGCAGTTCTTC. Using reference TRBV18 and TRBJ2-1 for the parts outside the CDR3, the full variable domain is NAGVMQNPRHLVRRRGQEARLRCSPMKGHSHVYWYRQLPEEGLKFMVYLQKENIIDESGMPKERFSAEFPKEGPSILRIQQVVRGDSAAYFCASSMASGGGLNEQFFGPGTRLTVL.

The rearrangement links TRBV19 to TRBJ2-2, with D possibly called TRBD1 or TRBD2 (5 bases each). The V end lost 4 bases, the J end lost 0 bases, and 15 bases lay between the germline ends. Germline V lookup: CDR1 LNHDA, CDR2 SQIVND (reference sequence). The CDR3 has 17 residues. The CDR3 reads CASSTHRDGTNTGELFF. The CDR3, as DNA: TGTGCCAGTAGTACCCACCGGGACGGGACGAACACCGGGGAGCTGTTTTTT.

J is TRBJ2-7 and V is TRBV4-3, with 13 bases matching TRBD2. Germline V gene data show CDR1 as LGHNA and CDR2 as YSLEER. Trimming took 3 bases from V and 5 from J; bases not matched to a gene: 4. This CDR3 spans 15 amino acids. The CDR3 here is CASSQGTSGAHEQYF. In DNA, the CDR3 is TGCGCCAGCAGCCAGGGGACTAGCGGGGCCCACGAGCAGTACTTC.

For the CDR3, the DNA is TGTGCCAGCAGGCCACAGGGGGCAGGGGAAAAACTGTTTTTT. It codes for CASRPQGAGEKLFF. This chain uses TRBV2 with TRBJ1-4, with 9 bases that match TRBD1. Trimming at V came to 6 bases and at J to 8 bases, leaving 7 bases not matched to a gene. CDR1 is SNHLY and CDR2 is FYNNEI in the germline V gene. The CDR3 totals 14 residues.

The chain employs TRBV29-1 and TRBJ1-2; D is uncertain. The CDR3 loop spans 12 amino acids. The germline V and J ends were trimmed by 2 bases and 7 bases, with 11 bases remaining between them. Germline CDR1 reads SQVTM; CDR2 reads ANQGSEA. The CDR3 is CSVEIGYSGYTF. The CDR3 coding sequence is TGCAGCGTTGAAATAGGGTATAGTGGCTACACCTTC.

V and J are TRBV5-1 and TRBJ2-7; no definite D call. V lost 1 base, J lost 5 bases, and 7 bases lay in between. The CDR3 sequence is 12 residues long. The germline V gene encodes CDR1 SGHRS and CDR2 YFSETQ. CDR3 residues: CASSLTVNEQYF. The CDR3 DNA reads TGCGCCAGCAGCTTGACAGTGAACGAGCAGTACTTC.

The chain couples TRBV19 to TRBJ2-3; TRBD1 aligns across 12 bases. With 7 bases clipped from V and 4 bases from J, the junction kept 3 bases outside the gene matches. CDR3 length: 14 residues. Looked up from germline, CDR1 is LNHDA and CDR2 is SQIVND (reference sequence). The CDR3 sequence: CASIGTGGPDTQYF. The CDR3 DNA is TGTGCCAGTATAGGGACAGGGGGCCCAGATACGCAGTATTTT. The whole variable domain, remainder taken from reference TRBV19 and TRBJ2-3, is DGGITQSPKYLFRKEGQNVTLSCEQNLNHDAMYWYRQDPGQGLRLIYYSQIVNDFQKGDIAEGYSVSREKKESFPLTVTSAQKNPTAFYLCASIGTGGPDTQYFGPGTRLTVL.

The chain has TRBV28 and TRBJ1-1, with D tentatively TRBD1 (6 bases). CDR1 is MDHEN, CDR2 SYDVKM, per germline. CDR3 length: 18 amino acids. V dropped 1 base and J dropped 4 bases, with 22 bases sitting between them. The CDR3 protein is CASSLFLRGRDQRTEAFF. DNA for the CDR3: TGTGCCAGCAGTTTATTTTTGAGGGGGAGGGATCAGCGCACTGAAGCTTTCTTT.

V usage is TRBV5-1 and J usage is TRBJ2-7; D not certain. The CDR3 runs to 15 residues. Germline CDR1 and CDR2: SGHRS and YFSETQ. V was pared by 4 bases and J by 0 bases, with 14 bases between. CDR3 coding DNA: TGCGCCAGCAGCCTTACTGTGGAAAGCTCCTACGAGCAGTACTTC. This translates into CASSLTVESSYEQYF.

The gene calls are TRBV5-1 and TRBJ1-4; 8 bases agree with TRBD1. Trimming at V came to 3 bases and at J to 4 bases, leaving 2 bases not matched to a gene. The length of the CDR3 is 14 residues. Germline loops: CDR1 SGHRS, CDR2 YFSETQ. In nucleotides, the CDR3 is TGCGCCAGCAGCTCACAGGGGGTTAATGAAAAACTGTTTTTT. Its translation is CASSSQGVNEKLFF.

This clone was picked up a small number of times. V and J are TRBV29-1 and TRBJ1-2; D might be TRBD1 (5 bases). CDR1 is SQVTM, CDR2 ANQGSEA, per germline. With 2 bases removed from V and 2 bases from J, the gap between germline ends came to 12 bases. This CDR3 region has 14 residues. DNA for the CDR3: TGCAGCGTTGAATCGAGGGCAGGGAACTATGGCTACACCTTC. This sequence encodes CSVESRAGNYGYTF. The whole variable domain, filled in from reference TRBV29-1 and TRBJ1-2, reads SAVISQKPSRDICQRGTSLTIQCQVDSQVTMMFWYRQQPGQSLTLIATANQGSEATYESGFVIDKFPISRPNLTFSTLTVSNMSPEDSSIYLCSVESRAGNYGYTFGSGTRLTVV.

The rearrangement joins TRBV15 to TRBJ2-2, with D unresolved. The CDR3 is 14 amino acids. The V end lost 0 bases, the J end lost 5 bases, and 7 bases lay between the germline ends. Germline CDR1 and CDR2: LNHNV and YYDKDF (reference sequence). In DNA, the CDR3 is TGTGCCACCAGCAGAGATCTCGGGACCGGGGAGCTGTTTTTT. It translates to CATSRDLGTGELFF.

The V call is TRBV19, the J call TRBJ1-4, with 12 bases lining up with TRBD1. From germline, CDR1 is LNHDA and CDR2 SQIVND (reference sequence). The length of the CDR3 is 18 residues. J lost 0 bases, V lost 7 bases, and 9 bases had no gene match. Here the CDR3 reads CASTTGTGGFPTNEKLFF. The CDR3 DNA follows: TGTGCCAGTACCACCGGGACAGGGGGCTTCCCAACTAATGAAAAACTGTTTTTT. Full variable domain (rest looked up from reference TRBV19 and TRBJ1-4): DGGITQSPKYLFRKEGQNVTLSCEQNLNHDAMYWYRQDPGQGLRLIYYSQIVNDFQKGDIAEGYSVSREKKESFPLTVTSAQKNPTAFYLCASTTGTGGFPTNEKLFFGSGTQLSVL.

The chain has TRBV7-2 and TRBJ2-7; D is ambiguous. Trimming took 5 bases from V and 0 from J, leaving 2 bases between them. Germline CDR1 reads SGHTA; CDR2 reads FQGNSA. The CDR3 consists of 11 residues. Here the CDR3 reads CASSTSYEQYF. As DNA, the CDR3 is TGTGCCAGCAGCACCTCCTACGAGCAGTACTTC.

This clone showed up just once. This chain links TRBV29-1 with TRBJ2-3, with TRBD1 matching 9 bases. With 6 bases clipped from V and 6 bases from J, the junction kept 4 bases outside the gene matches. This CDR3 spans 12 amino acids. Per germline, CDR1 SQVTM and CDR2 ANQGSEA. CDR3 coding DNA: TGCAGCGTCACAGGGGGCTCGGATACGCAGTATTTT. It translates to CSVTGGSDTQYF.

The CDR3 DNA reads as TGTGCCAGTAGCAAAAGGAGAGAAAATGAAAAACTGTTTTTT. Its protein is CASSKRRENEKLFF. J is TRBJ1-4 and V is TRBV19; D call uncertain. Trimming cost V 6 bases and J 5 bases, with 13 bases left between them. This CDR3 comprises 14 residues. Per the germline V gene, CDR1 is LNHDA and CDR2 is SQIVND (reference sequence).

As regards this clone: The germline gene is not matched at one end of the junction; a read error may be the cause. The chain combines TRBV19 with TRBJ2-5; 8 nucleotides align to TRBD2. The CDR3 runs 16 residues. Germline V gene data show CDR1 as LNHDA and CDR2 as SQIVND (reference sequence). As DNA, the CDR3 is TGTGCCAGTAGTATCGGGGCGGGGGGAAACCAAGAAACCCAGTACTTC. Protein product: CASSIGAGGNQETQYF.

The chain is built from TRBV5-6 and TRBJ1-2, with D perhaps matching TRBD1 (6 bases). CDR3 length: 15 residues. Germline V gene sequence: CDR1 SGHDT, CDR2 YYEEEE. V gave up 0 bases and J gave up 3 bases, with 12 bases separating them. The CDR3 bases are TGTGCCAGCAGCTTGGGAGGGGGACCCTACTATGGCTACACCTTC. Encoded protein: CASSLGGGPYYGYTF.

This chain links TRBV27 with TRBJ1-1; weak D call: TRBD1 (6 bases). Germline-derived CDR1 and CDR2 are MNHEY and SMNVEV (reference sequence). The V end lost 5 bases, the J end lost 14 bases, and 15 bases lay between the germline ends. This CDR3 is built from 11 residues. The CDR3 loop is CASSTTGRSFF. CDR3 DNA sequence: TGTGCCAGCAGTACCACAGGGAGGTCGTTCTTT.

V usage is TRBV7-8 and J usage is TRBJ2-2, with no clear D. V lost 0 bases and J 8 bases, leaving 7 bases between the germline ends. This CDR3 comprises 13 residues. CDR1 is SGHVS, CDR2 FQNEAQ, per germline. The CDR3 bases are TGTGCCAGCAGCTTAGCCCCGACAGGGGAGCTGTTTTTT. Its translation is CASSLAPTGELFF. The whole variable domain, remainder taken from reference TRBV7-8 and TRBJ2-2, is GAGVSQSPRYKVAKRGQDVALRCDPISGHVSLFWYQQALGQGPEFLTYFQNEAQLDKSGLPSDRFFAERPEGSVSTLKIQRTQQEDSAVYLCASSLAPTGELFFGEGSRLTVL.

V and J are TRBV2 and TRBJ2-3; 10 bases are a match to TRBD2. Germline V lookup: CDR1 SNHLY, CDR2 FYNNEI. This CDR3 contains 20 residues. J lost 6 bases, V lost 6 bases, and 24 bases had no gene match. The CDR3 bases are TGTGCCAGCAGCTTTACCCTGACTAGCGGGCCGGAGGTAGATGAGGATACGCAGTATTTT. Translated: CASSFTLTSGPEVDEDTQYF.

V is TRBV27 and J is TRBJ1-2; 8 bases line up with TRBD1. Germline values: CDR1 MNHEY, CDR2 SMNVEV (reference sequence). There are 15 residues in the CDR3. V gave up 1 base and J gave up 4 bases; unmatched junction bases: 5. CDR3 bases: TGTGCCAGCAGTTTATTTCAGGGGGCCTCCTATGGCTACACCTTC. This sequence encodes CASSLFQGASYGYTF.